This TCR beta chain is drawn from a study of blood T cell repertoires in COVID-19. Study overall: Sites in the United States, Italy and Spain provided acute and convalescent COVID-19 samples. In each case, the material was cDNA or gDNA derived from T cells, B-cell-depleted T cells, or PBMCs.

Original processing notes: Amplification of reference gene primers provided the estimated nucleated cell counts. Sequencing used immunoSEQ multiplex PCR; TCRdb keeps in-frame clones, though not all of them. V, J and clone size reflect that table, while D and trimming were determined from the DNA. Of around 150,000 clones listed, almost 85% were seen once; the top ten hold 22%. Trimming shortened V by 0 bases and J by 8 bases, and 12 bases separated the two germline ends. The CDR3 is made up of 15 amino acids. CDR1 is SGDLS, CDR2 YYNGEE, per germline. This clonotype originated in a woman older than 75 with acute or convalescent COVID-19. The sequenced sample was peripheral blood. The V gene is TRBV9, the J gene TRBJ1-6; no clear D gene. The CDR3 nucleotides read TGTGCCAGCAGCGTAGATGTGTATGAGGATTCACCCCTCCACTTT. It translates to CASSVDVYEDSPLHF.